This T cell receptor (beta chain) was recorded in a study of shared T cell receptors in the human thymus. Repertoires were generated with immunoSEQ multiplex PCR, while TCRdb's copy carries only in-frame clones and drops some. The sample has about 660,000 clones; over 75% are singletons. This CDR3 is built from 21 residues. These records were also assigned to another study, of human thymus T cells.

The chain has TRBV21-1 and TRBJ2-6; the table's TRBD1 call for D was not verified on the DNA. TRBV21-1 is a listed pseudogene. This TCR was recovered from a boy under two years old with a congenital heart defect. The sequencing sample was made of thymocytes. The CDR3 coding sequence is TGTGCCAGCAGCAAAGGGACAGGGGGTCGGAGGGAGGGCCGATTGGCCAACGTCCTGACTTTC. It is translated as CASSKGTGGRREGRLANVLTF.